This T cell receptor beta chain emerged from a study of blood T cell repertoires in COVID-19. About the study: T cells, B-cell-depleted T cells, or PBMCs provided the cDNA or gDNA that served as material.

TCRdb's copy holds only in-frame clones and misses some; the assay was immunoSEQ multiplex PCR. Of about 250,000 clones listed, just over 85% are singletons. The sequence was collected from a man older than 75 with acute or convalescent COVID-19. Source material: peripheral blood.

The CDR3 loop reads CASMEGAGGYTF. The CDR3, as DNA: TGTGCCAGCATGGAGGGGGCTGGTGGCTACACCTTC. The chain employs TRBV6-6 and TRBJ1-2, with 7 bases identical to TRBD1. The germline gives CDR1 MNHNY, CDR2 SVGAGI (reference sequence). After removal of 7 bases from V and 7 bases from J, the junction contained 6 bases not matched to a gene. This CDR3 has 12 amino acids.